Listed below are T cell receptor beta chains from one sample, sequenced in a study of PD-1 blockade in classical Hodgkin lymphoma. The data were produced by immunoSEQ multiplex PCR, yet TCRdb's version contains in-frame clones alone and is incomplete. The table lists some 93,000 clones, 75% to 85% of them singletons. The input for sequencing was peripheral blood mononuclear cells (PBMCs), taken before the fourth cycle of nivolumab. The receptors come from a human donor with classical Hodgkin lymphoma. CDR3s include the opening cysteine and the closing phenylalanine or tryptophan. D genes are given only for firm matches. The size of a clone is reported for some rows only, either as once, few or many, or as a class for expanded clones.

d_call	v_call	clone_size	j_call	cdr3_length	cdr3_nt	cdr3_aa
TRBD2	TRBV5-4	.	TRBJ2-7	13	TGTGCCAGCAGCCCTAGCGGGAGGCCCGAGCAGTACTTC	CASSPSGRPEQYF
.	TRBV27	.	TRBJ2-5	14	TGTGCCAGCAGTATACAGGTCCAACAAGAGACCCAGTACTTC	CASSIQVQQETQYF
.	TRBV9	.	TRBJ1-5	13	TGTGCCAGCAGCGCAGGGGTCAATCAGCCCCAGCATTTT	CASSAGVNQPQHF
.	TRBV29-1	.	TRBJ1-2	11	TGCAGCGTCGGGTCTGACTATGGCTACACCTTC	CSVGSDYGYTF
TRBD1	TRBV5-1	.	TRBJ2-1	17	TGCGCCAGCAGTCCCGGGACAGTTTCAAATTTGGGTAATGAGCAGTTCTTC	CASSPGTVSNLGNEQFF
.	TRBV19	.	TRBJ2-5	12	TGTGCCAGTAGCCTCAACCAAGAGACCCAGTACTTC	CASSLNQETQYF
TRBD2	TRBV19	.	TRBJ2-7	15	TGTGCCAGTAGCATATCGGGACTAGCTACCTACGAGCAGTACTTC	CASSISGLATYEQYF
.	TRBV9	once	TRBJ2-7	14	TGTGCCAGCAGCGTGGGCCAGGGGACCTACGAGCAGTACTTC	CASSVGQGTYEQYF
.	TRBV4-2	.	TRBJ2-3	17	TGTGCCAGCAGCCAAGATCCCGGGGTGGGATCGAGAGATACGCAGTATTTT	CASSQDPGVGSRDTQYF
.	TRBV5-1	.	TRBJ2-5	14	TGCGCCAGCAGCCCCGACGGATCCCAAGAGACCCAGTACTTC	CASSPDGSQETQYF
.	TRBV15	.	TRBJ2-7	13	TGTGCCACCAGCCGTACAATTGGGTACGAGCAGTACTTC	CATSRTIGYEQYF